A single sample is the source of the 20 T cell receptor beta chains below, sequenced in a study of patients and donors after allogeneic stem cell transplantation. TCRdb used MiXCR to reprocess the RT-PCR reads, holding one entry per CDR3 protein. The sample records 15,000 to 20,000 distinct CDR3 sequences, around a quarter being singletons. Source material: blood, either unsorted or a sorted T cell fraction (not recorded which). The source of these receptors is a human donor who was either an allogeneic HSCT recipient or a stem cell or donor lymphocyte infusion donor (not recorded which). It is not recorded whose cells these are; they may come from a transplant donor.

This clonotype came up many times. The chain links TRBV4-1 to TRBJ1-3; D possibly corresponds to TRBD1 (5 bases). V was shortened by 0 bases and J by 3 bases, with 12 bases between the two germline ends. The CDR3 spans 16 residues. Germline V CDR1 and CDR2: MGHRA, YSYEKL. For the CDR3, the DNA is TGCGCCAGCAGCCAAGAAGGGACCCTCTTTGGAAACACCATATATTTT. This gives the protein CASSQEGTLFGNTIYF.

This clonotype was detected ten times or more. The chain has TRBV4-3 and TRBJ1-5, with a tentative D call TRBD1 (5 bases). The V gene's germline CDR1 is LGHNA and CDR2 YSLEER. The CDR3 has 14 amino acids. The V and J ends lost 0 bases and 6 bases respectively, with 9 bases between them. CDR3 loop: CASSQDGRGQPQHF. The CDR3 DNA reads as TGCGCCAGCAGCCAAGATGGGAGGGGTCAGCCCCAGCATTTT.

The rearrangement links TRBV7-2 to TRBJ1-6; TRBD1 aligns across 9 bases. The germline gives CDR1 SGHTA, CDR2 FQGNSA. This CDR3 is built from 16 residues. J was trimmed by 4 bases and V by 2 bases; bases with no gene match: 3. In DNA, the CDR3 is TGTGCCAGCAGCTTAACAGGGGGCCGTTATAATTCACCCCTCCACTTT. Its protein product is CASSLTGGRYNSPLHF. Together with reference TRBV7-2 and TRBJ1-6, the CDR3 gives the full variable domain: GAGVSQSPSNKVTEKGKDVELRCDPISGHTALYWYRQSLGQGLEFLIYFQGNSAPDKSGLPSDRFSAERTGGSVSTLTIQRTQQEDSAVYLCASSLTGGRYNSPLHFGNGTRLTVT.

This clonotype was observed at least ten times. This chain joins TRBV12-3 or TRBV12-4 and TRBJ1-4; 9 nucleotides line up with TRBD1. V shed 4 bases and J 7 bases; nucleotides not matched to a gene: 7. The CDR3 covers 15 residues. CDR3 sequence reads: CASSSRDRVGEKLFF. CDR3 DNA sequence: TGTGCCAGCAGTTCCCGGGACAGGGTGGGTGAAAAACTGTTTTTT.

J is TRBJ1-5 and V is TRBV4-1; D may be TRBD1 (5 bases). CDR3 length: 15 amino acids. Looked up from germline, CDR1 is MGHRA and CDR2 is YSYEKL. With 1 base removed from V and 3 bases from J, the gap between germline ends came to 10 bases. The CDR3: CASSQGRGLNQPQHF. CDR3 DNA: TGCGCCAGCAGCCAAGGAAGGGGCCTCAATCAGCCCCAGCATTTT.

This clonotype was found once. The chain combines TRBV7-9 with TRBJ1-1; D is uncertain. V gave up 1 base and J gave up 5 bases, with 5 bases separating them. There are 12 residues in the CDR3. In germline, CDR1 is SEHNR, CDR2 FQNEAQ (reference sequence). The CDR3 spells CASSLGETEAFF. The DNA of the CDR3 is TGTGCCAGCAGCTTAGGTGAGACTGAAGCTTTCTTT.

The V call is TRBV4-2, the J call TRBJ2-5; D is possibly TRBD1 or TRBD2 (5 bases each). The ends were cut back, 0 bases at V and 5 bases at J, with 13 bases in the middle. CDR1 LGHNA and CDR2 YNFKEQ come from the germline V gene. The CDR3 contains 15 residues. For the CDR3, the DNA is TGTGCCAGCAGCCAAGATCTCGGGGCCGGGGAGACCCAGTACTTC. It is translated as CASSQDLGAGETQYF.

The chain links TRBV11-2 to TRBJ1-1, with D hard to call. Germline-derived CDR1 and CDR2 are SGHAT and FQNNGV. Trimming stripped 4 bases from V and 2 bases from J, with 11 bases between. The CDR3 spans 14 residues. The CDR3 nucleotides read TGTGCCAGCAGCTCCCGGGCCTTTAACACTGAAGCTTTCTTT. It encodes CASSSRAFNTEAFF.

This clonotype has just a few counts. J is TRBJ2-7 and V is TRBV9, with TRBD1 matching over 7 bases. Trimming cost V 4 bases and J 2 bases; bases outside gene matches: 9. This CDR3 is 15 amino acids long. CDR1 and CDR2 (germline): SGDLS, YYNGEE. CDR3: CASSPRQGQTYEQYF. The CDR3 coding sequence is TGTGCCAGCAGCCCTCGACAGGGACAAACCTACGAGCAGTACTTC. The full variable domain, in which reference TRBV9 and TRBJ2-7 provide the parts outside the CDR3, is DSGVTQTPKHLITATGQRVTLRCSPRSGDLSVYWYQQSLDQGLQFLIQYYNGEERAKGNILERFSAQQFPDLHSELNLSSLELGDSALYFCASSPRQGQTYEQYFGPGTRLTVT.

This clonotype was detected only a few times. The rearrangement links TRBV28 to TRBJ1-3, with 7 bases matching TRBD1. Germline V gives CDR1 MDHEN, CDR2 SYDVKM. This CDR3 is 14 amino acids long. Trimming at V came to 7 bases and at J to 3 bases, leaving 6 bases not matched to a gene. CDR3 region: CASNRQGYGNTIYF. The DNA for the CDR3 is TGTGCCAGCAACAGACAGGGATATGGAAACACCATATATTTT.

This clonotype has a single count. The chain has TRBV21-1 and TRBJ1-1; no DNA check was done on the table's D call, TRBD1. TRBV21-1 is a pseudogene. This CDR3 is 13 amino acids long. CDR3 in DNA: TGTGCCAGCAGCAAAGAGGTCCCCCCAGCAGCTTTCTTT. As protein: CASSKEVPPAAFF.

This chain connects TRBV28 to TRBJ1-6; D remains unclear. Trimming stripped 6 bases from V and 0 bases from J, with 18 bases between. The CDR3 loop spans 18 amino acids. Germline CDR1 and CDR2: MDHEN and SYDVKM. CDR3 residues: CASRLELPISSYNSPLHF. The DNA of the CDR3 is TGTGCCAGCAGGCTGGAACTTCCTATAAGCTCCTATAATTCACCCCTCCACTTT.

In its sample, this clonotype was seen a few times. This chain uses TRBV6-5 with TRBJ1-1, with 9 positions matching TRBD1. J was trimmed by 6 bases and V by 7 bases; bases with no gene match: 6. Germline V CDR1 and CDR2: MNHEY, SVGAGI. The CDR3 sequence is 13 residues long. CDR3 sequence: CASNRQGEPEAFF. CDR3 nucleotides: TGTGCCAGCAACCGACAGGGGGAGCCTGAAGCTTTCTTT.

This clonotype was counted between two and nine times. The rearrangement uses TRBV7-3 and TRBJ1-1; TRBD1 might be the D (5 bases). Germline CDR1 is SGHTA and CDR2 is FQGTGA. The germline V and J ends were trimmed by 6 bases and 4 bases, with 18 bases remaining between them. The length of the CDR3 is 15 residues. The CDR3 region is CASSPLGGKITEAFF. DNA of the CDR3: TGTGCCAGCAGTCCACTGGGGGGGAAAATCACTGAAGCTTTCTTT.

This clonotype was seen repeatedly, ten times or more. This sequence joins TRBV20-1 and TRBJ1-1; the D is unclear. Deletions cut 5 bases from V and 1 base from J, with 11 bases between. Per germline, CDR1 DFQATT and CDR2 SNEGSKA (reference sequence). The CDR3 totals 13 residues. CDR3 protein: CSAPQAQNTEAFF. CDR3 sequence (DNA): TGCAGTGCTCCTCAGGCTCAGAACACTGAAGCTTTCTTT.

This clonotype was detected once. The chain is built from TRBV7-2 and TRBJ1-2, with D possibly matching TRBD1 (5 bases). The germline V gene has CDR1 SGHTA and CDR2 FQGNSA. CDR3 length: 17 amino acids. V dropped 2 bases and J dropped 4 bases, with 20 bases sitting between them. The CDR3 protein is CASSLRPSGGGTYGYTF. CDR3 nucleotide sequence: TGTGCCAGCAGCTTAAGGCCGAGCGGGGGAGGGACCTATGGCTACACCTTC.

This clonotype is medium-sized. The chain recombines TRBV7-2 with TRBJ2-3; unclear D gene. This CDR3 contains 13 residues. V lost 1 base, J lost 8 bases, and 10 bases lay in between. Germline CDR1 and CDR2: SGHTA and FQGNSA. The CDR3 loop reads CASSLERPTTQYF. The CDR3 nucleotides read TGTGCCAGCAGCTTAGAACGGCCCACTACGCAGTATTTT.

Regarding this clonotype: This is likely a read error, given that the CDR3 carries no conserved phenylalanine or tryptophan at its end. The rearrangement uses TRBV6-2 or TRBV6-3 and TRBJ1-5; tentative D call: TRBD1 (5 bases). Germline V gene lookup returns CDR1 MNHEY and CDR2 SVGEGT. V lost 8 bases and J 8 bases, leaving 22 bases between the germline ends. The CDR3 totals 15 residues. CDR3 nucleotide sequence: TGTGCCAGCGCCCCGGGTCGTCTGGGGCCGGAGCCCCAGCATTTG. It translates to CASAPGRLGPEPQHL.

There are many counts of this clonotype. The gene calls are TRBV20-1 and TRBJ1-2; perhaps TRBD1 as D (5 bases). Germline V gene lookup returns CDR1 DFQATT and CDR2 SNEGSKA (reference sequence). This CDR3 spans 15 amino acids. V gave up 0 bases and J gave up 0 bases, with 11 bases separating them. The CDR3 nucleotides are TGCAGTGCTAGAGACTGGGACCGCGCTAACTATGGCTACACCTTC. Translation: CSARDWDRANYGYTF.

Many counts were recorded for this clonotype. J is TRBJ1-1 and V is TRBV7-9; the D gene is possibly TRBD1 (5 bases). With 5 bases removed from V and 4 bases from J, the gap between germline ends came to 14 bases. This CDR3 contains 14 residues. CDR1 is SEHNR, CDR2 FQNEAQ, per germline (reference sequence). The CDR3 is CASSRNQGSTEAFF. CDR3 DNA sequence: TGTGCCAGCAGCCGAAATCAGGGAAGCACTGAAGCTTTCTTT.